This T cell receptor (beta chain) was retrieved from a study of T cell changes during pregnancy in multiple sclerosis. The assay was immunoSEQ multiplex PCR, and TCRdb's table has in-frame clones only and misses some. The sample holds approximately 60,000 clones; 90% to 95% are singletons and the top ten take around 3.5%. V was clipped by 2 bases and J by 3 bases; unmatched bases: 8. The V gene's germline CDR1 is SGHVS and CDR2 FQNEAQ. The CDR3 runs to 16 residues. This sample comprised CD8+ T cells from peripheral blood mononuclear cells, obtained in the third trimester of pregnancy. This chain connects TRBV7-8 to TRBJ2-7, with 9 nucleotides matching TRBD2. This sequence originates from a female donor with multiple sclerosis, enrolled in a pregnancy study. CDR3 bases: TGTGCCAGCAGCTTAAGGGGTTCTAGCGGGGTCTACGAGCAGTACTTC. Residues: CASSLRGSSGVYEQYF.